This section outlines one TCR beta chain sequence together with its context. Its antigen is as yet unknown. RNA transcripts yielded amplified TCR beta CDR3 regions. An initial round of RT-PCR targeting the TCR CDR3 relied on the HTBI primer set. TCRdb re-derived calls from the multiplex PCR reads in MiXCR, one entry per CDR3 protein. The sample lists roughly 500,000 distinct CDR3 sequences, roughly 50% seen once, with around 17% in the top ten. The study left out patients who had uncontrolled infection, other autoimmune disease, pregnancy or lactation. The record originates from a study of T cells in Graves' hyperthyroidism and ophthalmopathy. Regarding the study as a whole: Ophthalmopathy, as predicted by the model, came a median 6.5 months after the prediction.

The sample was peripheral blood or thyroid tissue (not recorded which). The TCR comes from an adult woman with Graves' disease, either hyperthyroidism or ophthalmopathy (not recorded which).

CDR3 protein: CSVVGGATEAFF. DNA for the CDR3: TGCAGCGTTGTAGGGGGGGCCACTGAAGCTTTCTTT. V and J are TRBV29-1 and TRBJ1-1; TRBD1 is a possible D gene (6 bases). Deletions cut 4 bases from V and 4 bases from J, with 10 bases between. Per germline, CDR1 SQVTM and CDR2 ANQGSEA. This CDR3 has 12 amino acids.